A selection of T cell receptor beta chains follows, all from one sample in a study of blood T cell repertoires in COVID-19. Sequencing used immunoSEQ multiplex PCR; TCRdb keeps in-frame clones, though not all of them. The repertoire holds fewer than 300,000 clones, with 70% to 90% as singletons. The material sequenced was peripheral blood. These receptors all stem from a human donor with COVID-19, enrolled during active disease. The donor label of this sample is uncertain. Each CDR3 is given with its conserved first and last residue. The D gene is left open where the match is weak. Expanded clones are given a class, and other clones once, few, many or no size at all.

>once|.|TRBV4-3|TRBJ1-2
TGCGCCAGCAGCCACACGACGGCCCGGGTCTACACCTTC
CASSHTTARVYTF
>.|.|TRBV7-9|TRBJ1-2
TGTGCCAGCAGCTTAGGTCCAGGGGATGGCTACACCTTC
CASSLGPGDGYTF
>.|TRBD2|TRBV4-1|TRBJ2-1
TGCGCCAGCAGCCAAGATGGCGTTAGCGGGAGAAATGAGCAGTTCTTC
CASSQDGVSGRNEQFF
>.|TRBD1|TRBV30|TRBJ1-1
TGTGCCTGGAGTGTAGGACAGGGGAACACTGAAGCTTTCTTT
CAWSVGQGNTEAFF
>few|TRBD1|TRBV7-3|TRBJ2-1
TGTGCCAGCAGCAAAACCGGGACAGGGGATGAGCAGTTCTTC
CASSKTGTGDEQFF
>.|TRBD1|TRBV18|TRBJ1-5
TGTGCCAGCTCACCGGACAGGTCTCAGCCCCAGCATTTT
CASSPDRSQPQHF
>.|TRBD1|TRBV6-5|TRBJ1-2
TGTGCCAGCACCCTGGACAGGAATAACTATGGCTACACCTTC
CASTLDRNNYGYTF
>.|.|TRBV6-5|TRBJ1-3
TGTGCCAGCAAGGAGGGATCGGAACCTGGAAACACCATATATTTT
CASKEGSEPGNTIYF
>few|.|TRBV5-4|TRBJ1-1
TGTGCCAGCAGCCCTGACAGATTGAACACTGAAGCTTTCTTT
CASSPDRLNTEAFF
>.|.|TRBV25-1|TRBJ1-2
TGTGCCAGCAGCATGACAGAGAACTATGGCTACACCTTC
CASSMTENYGYTF
>.|.|TRBV19|TRBJ1-4
TGTGCCAGTAGTACCCCTCGACAGGCAACTAATGAAAAACTGTTTTTT
CASSTPRQATNEKLFF
>.|TRBD2|TRBV5-1|TRBJ2-3
TGCGCCAGCAGCTTGGGTGCTAGCGGCCCCAGCACAGATACGCAGTATTTT
CASSLGASGPSTDTQYF
>.|TRBD2|TRBV2|TRBJ2-7
TGTGCCAGCGGAGGGAGGGACTTCAACTACGAGCAGTACTTC
CASGGRDFNYEQYF
>few|.|TRBV28|TRBJ1-2
TGTGCCAGCAGTTTATATTCAGGCTATGGCTACACCTTC
CASSLYSGYGYTF
>.|.|TRBV27|TRBJ2-7
TGTGCCAGCAGTTTATCGGCCGGCGGGGGCTCAGGATCCTACGAGCAGTACTTC
CASSLSAGGGSGSYEQYF
>.|.|TRBV5-1|TRBJ2-5
TGCGCCAGCAGCTTGGTCGGAGAGACCCAGTACTTC
CASSLVGETQYF
>.|.|TRBV27|TRBJ1-1
TGTGCCAGCAGAAAAAACAGGGAGCCACTGACTGAAGCTTTCTTT
CASRKNREPLTEAFF
>.|.|TRBV28|TRBJ2-7
TGTGCCAGCATAGATCGAAGGGGTTCCTACGAGCAGTACTTC
CASIDRRGSYEQYF
>.|TRBD1|TRBV30|TRBJ1-4
TGTGCCTGGAGTAAAAGACAGGGGGCTCAGGAAAAACTGTTTTTT
CAWSKRQGAQEKLFF
>.|TRBD2|TRBV24-1|TRBJ2-7
TGTGCCACCAGTGATCCCCAGGGAGGGAGAATTGGCGAGCAGTACTTC
CATSDPQGGRIGEQYF
>.|.|TRBV18|TRBJ2-7
TGTGCCAGCTCAATTAGGGGAAGGGACGAGCAGTACTTC
CASSIRGRDEQYF
>.|TRBD1|TRBV19|TRBJ1-5
TGTGCCAGTAGTGCGACAGGGAGCAATCAGCCCCAGCATTTT
CASSATGSNQPQHF
>.|TRBD1|TRBV19|TRBJ2-7
TGTGCCAGTAGTATCGGGACAGGGGGTTCCTACGAGCAGTACTTC
CASSIGTGGSYEQYF
>once|TRBD1|TRBV29-1|TRBJ1-5
TGCAGCGTGATACAGGGGGCGGGTCAGCCCCAGCATTTT
CSVIQGAGQPQHF
>few|TRBD1|TRBV5-3|TRBJ1-3
TGTGCCAGAAGCTTGGCCGACAGGGCTGGAAACACCATATATTTT
CARSLADRAGNTIYF
>.|.|TRBV3-1/TRBV3-2|TRBJ1-3
TGTGCCAGCAGCCAAGATATTGGGAGCTCTGGAAACACCATATATTTT
CASSQDIGSSGNTIYF
>.|TRBD2|TRBV30|TRBJ2-4
TGTGCCTGGAGAATAGCGGGAGGGCTAGCCAAAAACATTCAGTACTTC
CAWRIAGGLAKNIQYF
>.|TRBD1|TRBV19|TRBJ1-4
TGTGCCAGTAGTATCCTTACAGGGGAACTGTTTTTT
CASSILTGELFF
>.|TRBD1|TRBV28|TRBJ2-3
TGTGCCAGCAGTTTGGGGTCGGGACAGACCACAGATACGCAGTATTTT
CASSLGSGQTTDTQYF
>.|.|TRBV11-1|TRBJ2-2
TGTGCCAGCAGCTTAATCAGGGCCACCGGGGAGCTGTTTTTT
CASSLIRATGELFF
>.|.|TRBV28|TRBJ2-7
TGTGCCAGCAGTCCCCCGGCTGGGCCCTACGAGCAGTACTTC
CASSPPAGPYEQYF
>.|TRBD1|TRBV6-2/TRBV6-3|TRBJ1-2
TGTGCCAGCACCCCGACAGGGGGCGGCTATGGCTACACCTTC
CASTPTGGGYGYTF
>few|.|TRBV7-2|TRBJ2-7
TGTGCCAGCAGCTTAATGGATCGGAGCTCCTACGAGCAGTACTTC
CASSLMDRSSYEQYF
>.|.|TRBV19|TRBJ2-1
TGTGCCAGTAGTATGTGGCTGTCCCACAATGAGCAGTTCTTC
CASSMWLSHNEQFF
>.|.|TRBV6-5|TRBJ2-3
TGTGCCAGCAGTTACTTCGCTAGTGATACGCAGTATTTT
CASSYFASDTQYF
>.|.|TRBV11-2|TRBJ2-7
TGTGCCAGCAGCTTAGGGGGGGACTTTAGCCACGAGCAGTACTTC
CASSLGGDFSHEQYF
>.|.|TRBV7-9|TRBJ2-1
TGTGCCAGCAGCTCCGAACTACTAGTCGATGAGCAGTTCTTC
CASSSELLVDEQFF
>.|.|TRBV6-5|TRBJ1-1
TGTGCCAGCAGTTTCGCTGGGCTGATGAACACTGAAGCTTTCTTT
CASSFAGLMNTEAFF
>.|.|TRBV30|TRBJ1-6
TGTGCCTGGAGCGCCCCCGTCCCGGGACTCCTGAATTCACCCCTCCACTTT
CAWSAPVPGLLNSPLHF
>.|TRBD1|TRBV19|TRBJ1-3
TGTGCCAGTAGTTTCGGACAGGGGGCTGGAAACACCATATATTTT
CASSFGQGAGNTIYF
>.|TRBD1|TRBV7-6|TRBJ1-1
TGTGCCAGCAGTCTAACGGCCCCCGGGACAGGCCCTGAAGCTTTCTTT
CASSLTAPGTGPEAFF
>.|TRBD1|TRBV19|TRBJ2-7
TGTGCCAGTGCAAGGGACAGAAACTACGAGCAGTACTTC
CASARDRNYEQYF
>.|TRBD1|TRBV2|TRBJ1-6
TGTGCCAGCAGTCGGGACAGGGGTGTCTATAATTCACCCCTCCACTTT
CASSRDRGVYNSPLHF
>.|.|TRBV11-3|TRBJ2-7
TGTGCCAGCAGCCCTGGGGGGTACGAGCAGTACTTC
CASSPGGYEQYF
>.|.|TRBV2|TRBJ1-2
TGTGCCAGCAGTGAACTGACACTCGACTATGGCTACACCTTC
CASSELTLDYGYTF
>many|.|TRBV5-1|TRBJ2-1
TGCGCCAGCAGCTTGGGGGTAGCGGTTAATGAGCAGTTCTTC
CASSLGVAVNEQFF
>few|TRBD1|TRBV19|TRBJ2-7
TGTGCCAGTAGAAAAAGGACAGGGAGCTCCTACGAGCAGTACTTC
CASRKRTGSSYEQYF
>.|.|TRBV9|TRBJ1-6
TGTGCCAGCAGCGGCCAGGGGCCTCGCGGTTCACCCCTCCACTTT
CASSGQGPRGSPLHF
>.|TRBD1|TRBV6-5|TRBJ2-2
TGTGCCAGCAGCATGGACAGGGGCAACACCGGGGAGCTGTTTTTT
CASSMDRGNTGELFF